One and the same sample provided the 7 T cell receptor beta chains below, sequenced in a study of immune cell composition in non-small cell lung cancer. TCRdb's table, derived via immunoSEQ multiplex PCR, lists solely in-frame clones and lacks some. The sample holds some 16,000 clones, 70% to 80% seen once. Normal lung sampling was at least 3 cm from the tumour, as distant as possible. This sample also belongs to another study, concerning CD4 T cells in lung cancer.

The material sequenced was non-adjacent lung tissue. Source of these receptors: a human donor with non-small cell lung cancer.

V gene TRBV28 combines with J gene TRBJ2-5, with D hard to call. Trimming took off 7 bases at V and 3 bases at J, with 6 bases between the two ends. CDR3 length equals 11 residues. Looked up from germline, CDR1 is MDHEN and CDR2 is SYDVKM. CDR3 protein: CASTREETQYF. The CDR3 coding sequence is TGTGCCAGCACAAGGGAAGAGACCCAGTACTTC.

The CDR3 coding sequence is TGTGCCAGCGACCCCCGACAAGCTTTCTTT. This gives the protein CASDPRQAFF. The rearrangement joins TRBV6-5 to TRBJ1-1; no clear D. Germline V gene lookup returns CDR1 MNHEY and CDR2 SVGAGI. V was clipped by 8 bases and J by 9 bases, with 10 bases between them. This CDR3 has 10 residues.

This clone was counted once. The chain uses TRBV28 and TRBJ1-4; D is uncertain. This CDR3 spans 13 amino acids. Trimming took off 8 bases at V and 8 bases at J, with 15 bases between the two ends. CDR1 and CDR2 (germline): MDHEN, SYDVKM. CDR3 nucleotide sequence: TGTGCCAGCGCCCCGGTGTTTTCCGAAAAACTGTTTTTT. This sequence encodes CASAPVFSEKLFF.

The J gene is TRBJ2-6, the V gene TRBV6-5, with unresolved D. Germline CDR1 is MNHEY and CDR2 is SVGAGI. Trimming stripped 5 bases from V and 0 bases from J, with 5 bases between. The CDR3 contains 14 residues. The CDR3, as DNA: TGTGCCAGCAGTATAGACTCTGGGGCCAACGTCCTGACTTTC. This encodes CASSIDSGANVLTF.

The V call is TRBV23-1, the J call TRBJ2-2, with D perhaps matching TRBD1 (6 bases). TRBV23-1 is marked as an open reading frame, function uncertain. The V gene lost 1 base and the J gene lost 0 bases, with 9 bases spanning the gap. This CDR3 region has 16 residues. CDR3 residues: CASSQWTEPNTGELFF. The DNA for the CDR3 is TGCGCCAGCAGTCAATGGACAGAGCCGAACACCGGGGAGCTGTTTTTT.

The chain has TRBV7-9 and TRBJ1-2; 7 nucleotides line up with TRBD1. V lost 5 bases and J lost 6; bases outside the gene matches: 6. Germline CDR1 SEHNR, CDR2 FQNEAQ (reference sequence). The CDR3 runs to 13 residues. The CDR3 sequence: CASSIGTDDGYTF. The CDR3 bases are TGTGCCAGCAGCATCGGGACAGACGATGGCTACACCTTC.

The CDR3 loop reads CSAKTQGAVSGTQYF. The CDR3 region has the DNA TGCAGCGCCAAAACCCAGGGTGCCGTATCGGGAACCCAGTATTTT. The V call is TRBV29-1, the J call TRBJ2-3; D is perhaps TRBD1 or TRBD2 (5 bases each). CDR1 and CDR2 (germline): SQVTM, ANQGSEA. V lost 7 bases to trimming and J lost 12 bases, with 29 bases between them. The CDR3 has 15 amino acids.